The 9 T cell receptor beta chains in this list originate from one sample, sequenced in a study of CD8 T cells in Susac syndrome (dated by TCRdb to between 2018 and 2020). The library was obtained by the immunoSEQ multiplex PCR assay. RNA was extracted using the RNeasy kit, and roughly 0.45 to 1 microgram was reverse transcribed with random hexamers. Clones were called with MiXCR by TCRdb after fastp trimmed the public reads at Q25, and only in-frame beta chains were retained. Under each unique CDR3 protein, matching rows form one entry showing the most common genes and DNA. Recorded for this sample are tens of thousands of distinct CDR3 sequences; about 93% of them occurred a single time. Of the sample, roughly 0.47% falls within the top ten clones. Material: CD8+ T cells from PBMCs. Receptor source: a human donor with Susac syndrome.

The chain is built from TRBV9 and TRBJ1-2; D is uncertain. From germline, CDR1 is SGDLS and CDR2 YYNGEE. This CDR3 region has 14 residues. Trimming pared 0 bases from V and 3 bases from J, leaving 9 bases between. The DNA for the CDR3 is TGTGCCAGCAGCGTAGGGGGTGGCGACTATGGCTACACCTTC. It codes for CASSVGGGDYGYTF.

The chain recombines TRBV28 with TRBJ2-7; 7 bases line up with TRBD2. This CDR3 region has 13 residues. After removal of 5 bases from V and 6 bases from J, the junction contained 7 bases not matched to a gene. Germline V CDR1 and CDR2: MDHEN, SYDVKM. The CDR3 nucleotides read TGTGCCAGCAGTCTAGGACTAGACGGCGAGCAGTACTTC. It codes for CASSLGLDGEQYF.

The chain is built from TRBV21-1 and TRBJ1-2; the table's D call of TRBD1 was not tested on the DNA. TRBV21-1 is shown as a pseudogene. This CDR3 is built from 16 residues. The chain's CDR3 is CASSKVPEGGDYGYTF. The CDR3 region has the DNA TGTGCCAGCAGCAAAGTCCCCGAGGGGGGGGACTATGGCTACACCTTT.

This chain links TRBV6-2 or TRBV6-3 with TRBJ2-7; TRBD1 aligns across 7 bases. V gave up 6 bases and J gave up 2 bases; unmatched junction bases: 13. The germline gives CDR1 MNHEY, CDR2 SVGEGT. This CDR3 comprises 16 residues. As DNA, the CDR3 is TGTGCCAGCAGGACAGGGTTCCTCCTCCAAACCTACGAGCAGTACTTC. It encodes CASRTGFLLQTYEQYF.

This chain connects TRBV2 to TRBJ2-2; a possible D gene is TRBD1 (6 bases). Germline values: CDR1 SNHLY, CDR2 FYNNEI. Trimming left V 3 bases short and J 5 bases short, with 22 bases between. The CDR3 sequence is 18 residues long. CDR3 nucleotide sequence: TGTGCCAGCAGTGAGTCCAATCCGGGACACCAAATTACCGGGGAGCTGTTTTTT. Protein sequence: CASSESNPGHQITGELFF. Combining the CDR3 with reference TRBV2 and TRBJ2-2 gives the whole variable domain EPEVTQTPSHQVTQMGQEVILRCVPISNHLYFYWYRQILGQKVEFLVSFYNNEISEKSEIFDDQFSVERPDGSNFTLKIRSTKLEDSAMYFCASSESNPGHQITGELFFGEGSRLTVL.

The rearrangement joins TRBV7-2 to TRBJ2-2; D is unresolved. The CDR3 sequence is 13 residues long. Germline V gene data show CDR1 as SGHTA and CDR2 as FQGNSA. The V end lost 3 bases, the J end lost 6 bases, and 8 bases lay between the germline ends. This CDR3 is CASSFMAAGELFF. The CDR3, as DNA: TGTGCCAGCAGCTTCATGGCTGCCGGGGAGCTGTTTTTT.

The chain links TRBV27 to TRBJ2-1; D might be TRBD2 (6 bases). Per the germline V gene, CDR1 is MNHEY and CDR2 is SMNVEV (reference sequence). Trimming left V 5 bases short and J 5 bases short, with 19 bases between. The CDR3 sequence is 16 residues long. DNA for the CDR3: TGTGCCAGCAGTCCCCAACTAGCCGTTTCCAACAATGAGCAGTTCTTC. Translated, it gives CASSPQLAVSNNEQFF.

The rearrangement uses TRBV10-2 and TRBJ2-5; 13 nucleotides line up with TRBD2. CDR1 and CDR2 from the germline V gene are WSHSY and SAAADI. The CDR3 covers 15 residues. Trimming at V came to 6 bases and at J to 5 bases, leaving 6 bases not matched to a gene. The CDR3 loop reads CASRSGLAGEETQYF. CDR3 sequence (DNA): TGCGCCAGCAGATCCGGACTAGCGGGGGAGGAGACCCAGTACTTC.

The chain is built from TRBV7-9 and TRBJ1-5; tentative D call: TRBD1 (6 bases). The CDR3 extends over 16 amino acids. Germline assignment: CDR1 SEHNR and CDR2 FQNEAQ (reference sequence). V was shortened by 2 bases and J by 3 bases, with 14 bases between the two germline ends. DNA for the CDR3: TGTGCCAGCAGCTTATCGCAACAGGGTATCAATCAGCCCCAGCATTTT. Its translation: CASSLSQQGINQPQHF.